This T cell receptor beta chain is drawn from a study of T cells after yellow fever vaccination. Study-wide findings and caveats: Primary-vaccination clones mostly resurfaced post-booster (nearly 97% CD4, roughly 90% CD8). CD4 and CD8 compartments shared a small share of clonotypes.

TCRdb ran MiXCR on the 5' RACE reads and lists one entry per CDR3 protein. The table shows some 300,000 distinct CDR3 sequences, with approximately 8% occurring only once. With regard to this clonotype: Antigen: not known.

V lost 2 bases to trimming and J lost 0 bases, with 14 bases between them. This CDR3 is built from 16 residues. Germline loops: CDR1 SGHAT, CDR2 FQNNGV. The sample in question was PBMCs, obtained approximately 47 days after the first yellow fever vaccination. The rearrangement links TRBV11-2 to TRBJ2-7; no clear D. The sequence came from a young man who received the YFV17D yellow fever vaccine. This CDR3 reads CASSLPPSDISYEQYF. The CDR3 DNA reads TGTGCCAGCAGCTTACCCCCCAGCGACATCTCCTACGAGCAGTACTTC.